What follows are 15 T cell receptor beta chains derived from one specimen sequenced in a study of CD8+CD57+ T cells in acquired aplastic anemia. TCR beta VDJ and CDR3 profiles were obtained from a genomic DNA template. Using its own MiXCR run on the reads, TCRdb lists one record per CDR3 protein. The top ten clones hold approximately 8.2% of a sample with about 270,000 distinct CDR3 sequences, around three fifths of them seen once. The sample consisted of sorted CD4+, CD8+, or CD8+CD57+ T cells (not recorded which) from PBMCs. The origin of the receptors is a human donor with severe aplastic anemia or a healthy control (not recorded which).

The V and J genes are TRBV29-1 and TRBJ2-5, with TRBD2 matching 10 bases. From germline, CDR1 is SQVTM and CDR2 ANQGSEA. With V trimmed by 7 bases and J by 1 base, 6 bases remained unmatched. The CDR3 is 14 residues long. CDR3 loop: CSAPRTSGQETQYF. CDR3 in DNA: TGCAGCGCCCCGCGGACTAGCGGCCAAGAGACCCAGTACTTC.

With regard to this clonotype: The junction and the germline gene differ at one end; a read error may be behind it. The chain links TRBV20-1 to TRBJ2-7; D unclear. The CDR3 is 13 amino acids. Looked up from germline, CDR1 is DFQATT and CDR2 is SNEGSKA (reference sequence). The CDR3 region is CSARDGPSRKPKF. The CDR3 region has the DNA TGCAGTGCCAGAGATGGCCCGTCCAGGAAACCGAAATTC.

The chain carries TRBV7-9 and TRBJ2-7, with unresolved D. The V gene lost 2 bases and the J gene lost 5 bases, with 7 bases spanning the gap. Germline V gene sequence: CDR1 SEHNR, CDR2 FQNEAQ (reference sequence). The CDR3 is 12 amino acids. Written as DNA, the CDR3 is TGTGCCAGCAGCTTAACTGGGGACGAGCAGTACTTC. Protein: CASSLTGDEQYF.

For this clonotype: A single base separates this from a much larger clone, so it may be a read error. The chain links TRBV6-1 to TRBJ1-2; D gene uncertain. CDR3 length: 13 amino acids. Germline V gives CDR1 MNHNS, CDR2 SASEGT. As DNA, the CDR3 is TGTGCCGGCAGTGAAGGGTCCAACTATGGCTACACCTTC. Translating gives CAGSEGSNYGYTF.

This clonotype was recorded many times. V and J are TRBV29-1 and TRBJ2-1; D gene unclear. The V end was cut by 2 bases, the J end by 1 base, with 9 bases between. Germline assignment: CDR1 SQVTM and CDR2 ANQGSEA. This CDR3 is built from 14 residues. CDR3 region: CSVEQTPSYNEQFF. CDR3 in DNA: TGCAGCGTTGAACAGACCCCTTCCTACAATGAGCAGTTCTTC.

Concerning this clonotype itself: A single base separates this from a much larger clone, so it may be a read error. The chain joins TRBV6-5 to TRBJ1-5; weak D call: TRBD1 (6 bases). This CDR3 region has 16 residues. Germline values: CDR1 MNHEY, CDR2 SVGAGI. CDR3 sequence: CSSSRPTTGGNQPQHF. The CDR3 DNA is TGTTCCAGCAGCCGACCCACGACAGGAGGGAATCAGCCCCAGCATTTT.

This clonotype was detected a few times. CDR3 amino acids: CASSVGQTQETQYF. CDR3 DNA sequence: TGTGCCAGCAGCGTAGGACAGACCCAAGAGACCCAGTACTTC. This chain links TRBV9 with TRBJ2-5, with TRBD1 as a possible D gene (5 bases). This CDR3 has 14 amino acids. Germline CDR1 reads SGDLS; CDR2 reads YYNGEE. Trimming removed 0 bases at V and 1 base at J, with 7 bases between.

This clonotype was observed a handful of times. CDR3 region: CASTTGRNEQYF. CDR3 nucleotides: TGTGCCAGCACCACTGGGAGGAACGAGCAGTACTTC. The chain combines TRBV12-3 or TRBV12-4 with TRBJ2-7, with D maybe TRBD2 (6 bases). The CDR3 consists of 12 residues. V lost 7 bases to trimming and J lost 5 bases, with 12 bases between them.

The chain carries TRBV7-2 and TRBJ2-3; TRBD2 agrees at 15 bases. The CDR3 is 18 amino acids. V lost 2 bases to trimming and J lost 6 bases; unmatched junction nucleotides: 9. CDR1 is SGHTA and CDR2 is FQGNSA in the germline V gene. CDR3 bases: TGTGCCAGCAGCTTACGTCGGACTAGCGGGGGGGCCTCCGATACGCAGTATTTT. Translating it yields CASSLRRTSGGASDTQYF.

This clonotype showed up many times. The chain joins TRBV20-1 to TRBJ2-3, with TRBD2 matching over 8 bases. The V gene's germline CDR1 is DFQATT and CDR2 SNEGSKA (reference sequence). V was pared by 3 bases and J by 2 bases, with 1 base of the junction left unmatched. This CDR3 has 13 amino acids. CDR3 DNA sequence: TGCAGTGCTAGCGGGGGGGCCACAGATACGCAGTATTTT. This codes for CSASGGATDTQYF.

This clonotype was recorded a few times. The CDR3: CASSRRLAGDYNEQFF. The CDR3 nucleotides read TGTGCCAGCAGCCGCCGACTAGCGGGGGATTACAATGAGCAGTTCTTC. The V call is TRBV6-1, the J call TRBJ2-1; 12 nucleotides align to TRBD2. The CDR3 length is 16 residues. CDR1 is MNHNS and CDR2 is SASEGT in the germline V gene. J lost 4 bases, V lost 6 bases, and 7 bases had no gene match.

The chain is built from TRBV7-2 and TRBJ1-5, with D unclear. Trimming took 3 bases from V and 0 from J, leaving 6 bases between them. The V gene's germline CDR1 is SGHTA and CDR2 FQGNSA. The CDR3 is 14 residues long. Here the CDR3 reads CASSFFSSNQPQHF. The CDR3 DNA reads TGTGCCAGCAGCTTTTTTAGTAGCAATCAGCCCCAGCATTTT.

This clonotype has only a few counts. The V and J genes are TRBV29-1 and TRBJ2-3; 10 nucleotides match TRBD2. Germline-derived CDR1 and CDR2 are SQVTM and ANQGSEA. There are 14 residues in the CDR3. The CDR3 nucleotides are TGCAGTGGTCCTCTAGCGGGAGCGGGAGATACGCAGTATTTT. Amino acids: CSGPLAGAGDTQYF.

This clonotype was seen repeatedly, ten times or more. The chain recombines TRBV20-1 with TRBJ2-7; D is perhaps TRBD2 (6 bases). In germline, CDR1 is DFQATT, CDR2 SNEGSKA (reference sequence). This CDR3 is built from 14 residues. Trimming cost V 3 bases and J 3 bases, with 15 bases left between them. The CDR3 reads CSASIPGLSYEQYF. The DNA of the CDR3 is TGCAGTGCTAGTATCCCGGGACTGAGCTACGAGCAGTACTTC.

The rearrangement links TRBV25-1 to TRBJ2-1; maybe TRBD1 (5 bases). Per germline, CDR1 MGHDK and CDR2 SYGVNS. V was cut by 6 bases and J by 6 bases, with 12 bases left in between. This CDR3 region has 13 residues. The CDR3 DNA follows: TGTGCCAGCAGGGGGCTAGAAGGCAATGAGCAGTTCTTC. It is translated as CASRGLEGNEQFF. Drawing the rest from reference TRBV25-1 and TRBJ2-1, the complete variable domain is EADIYQTPRYLVIGTGKKITLECSQTMGHDKMYWYQQDPGMELHLIHYSYGVNSTEKGDLSSESTVSRIRTEHFPLTLESARPSHTSQYLCASRGLEGNEQFFGPGTRLTVL.